The 12 T cell receptor beta chains below were found in one sample sequenced in a study of T cells in Graves' hyperthyroidism and ophthalmopathy. TCR beta CDR3 sequences were amplified from RNA transcripts. A set of HTBI primers served as the primers for a first-round RT-PCR of the TCR CDR3. MiXCR, run by TCRdb on the multiplex PCR reads, gives a single entry per CDR3 protein. The sample contains approximately 700,000 distinct CDR3 sequences, roughly 46% of which appear only once. Sequencing was carried out using peripheral blood or thyroid tissue (not recorded which). The source is an adult man with Graves' disease, either hyperthyroidism or ophthalmopathy (not recorded which).

This clonotype was seen more than once but under ten times. One end of the junction fails to match germline, which may point to a read error. V and J are TRBV6-5 and TRBJ2-7, with TRBD2 as a possible D gene (6 bases). This CDR3 is built from 18 residues. The germline CDR1 and CDR2 sequences are MNHEY and SVGAGI. The CDR3 DNA is TGCGCCAGCACACCCCGCGGGACCGAAAACCGACTCTCCTACGAGCAGTACTTC. The encoded protein is CASTPRGTENRLSYEQYF.

V and J are TRBV20-1 and TRBJ1-1, with no clear D. Per germline, CDR1 DFQATT and CDR2 SNEGSKA (reference sequence). The CDR3 runs 12 residues. Trimming stripped 7 bases from V and 8 bases from J, with 17 bases between. This CDR3 is CSVRRTTAEAFF. For the CDR3, the DNA is TGCAGTGTAAGAAGGACCACAGCGGAAGCTTTCTTT.

The chain is built from TRBV25-1 and TRBJ1-6, with 12 bases lining up with TRBD1. The germline gives CDR1 MGHDK, CDR2 SYGVNS. V gave up 8 bases and J gave up 9 bases; unmatched junction bases: 5. The CDR3 contains 14 residues. The CDR3 DNA reads as TGTGCCAGCGGGGGACAGGGGGCAGGTTCACCCCTCCACTTT. This translates into CASGGQGAGSPLHF.

This clonotype has just one count. Being one base from a much bigger clone, this may be a read error. CDR3 nucleotides: TGCAGCGGTGGGGGGGGGTTGAACACTGAAGCTTTCTTT. Translation: CSGGGGLNTEAFF. The chain has TRBV29-1 and TRBJ1-1; D might be TRBD1 (5 bases). CDR3 length equals 13 residues. CDR1 is SQVTM and CDR2 is ANQGSEA in the germline V gene. With 7 bases removed from V and 0 bases from J, the gap between germline ends came to 12 bases.

The V call is TRBV10-3, the J call TRBJ1-2; 9 nucleotides match TRBD1. This CDR3 is built from 15 residues. Germline CDR1 is ENHRY and CDR2 is SYGVKD. Trimming took 5 bases from V and 4 from J; bases not matched to a gene: 8. As DNA, the CDR3 is TGTGCCATCAGTCCCGGGACAGGGTTTGCCTATGGCTACACCTTC. This gives the protein CAISPGTGFAYGYTF.

This clonotype was seen a single time. The chain has TRBV7-9 and TRBJ2-7; 14 bases match TRBD2. CDR3 size: 16 residues. Germline V gene sequence: CDR1 SEHNR, CDR2 FQNEAQ (reference sequence). Trimming cost V 1 base and J 6 bases; bases outside gene matches: 5. The CDR3 sequence is CASSLGQGLAGVEQYF. As DNA, the CDR3 is TGTGCCAGCAGCTTAGGACAGGGACTAGCGGGAGTCGAGCAGTACTTC. The complete variable domain, with remaining parts taken from reference TRBV7-9 and TRBJ2-7, reads DTGVSQNPRHKITKRGQNVTFRCDPISEHNRLYWYRQTLGQGPEFLTYFQNEAQLEKSRLLSDRFSAERPKGSFSTLEIQRTEQGDSAMYLCASSLGQGLAGVEQYFGPGTRLTVT.

This clonotype was found a few times. The CDR3 DNA is TGTGCCAGCAGGGAAACAGGGGGCGAGCAGTACTTC. It specifies CASRETGGEQYF. V usage is TRBV7-2 and J usage is TRBJ2-7, with TRBD1 matching over 8 bases. CDR1 and CDR2 (germline): SGHTA, FQGNSA. V shed 6 bases, J shed 6 bases, and the junction held 4 bases outside the gene matches. The CDR3 is 12 amino acids.

This clonotype was seen only a few times. The CDR3 spells CSVVPRTSGTDTQYF. In DNA form, the CDR3 reads TGCAGCGTTGTGCCAAGGACTAGCGGCACAGATACGCAGTATTTT. This sequence joins TRBV29-1 and TRBJ2-3; 9 positions agree with TRBD2. Germline CDR1 and CDR2: SQVTM and ANQGSEA. With 4 bases clipped from V and 1 base from J, the junction kept 6 bases outside the gene matches. The CDR3 extends over 15 amino acids.

V and J are TRBV15 and TRBJ1-5; D is perhaps TRBD1 (6 bases). Germline V gives CDR1 LNHNV, CDR2 YYDKDF (reference sequence). CDR3 length: 13 residues. The V and J ends lost 11 bases and 6 bases respectively, with 17 bases between them. The CDR3 is CASHQGNGQPQHF. The CDR3 DNA is TGTGCCTCGCATCAGGGGAACGGTCAGCCCCAGCATTTT. The full variable domain, in which reference TRBV15 and TRBJ1-5 provide the parts outside the CDR3, is DAMVIQNPRYQVTQFGKPVTLSCSQTLNHNVMYWYQQKSSQAPKLLFHYYDKDFNNEADTPDNFQSRRPNTSFCFLDIRSPGLGDTAMYLCASHQGNGQPQHFGDGTRLSIL.

Of note for this clonotype: Just one base apart from a much larger clone, this may be a read error. The chain links TRBV29-1 to TRBJ1-4; D is unresolved. Germline V gives CDR1 SQVTM, CDR2 ANQGSEA. The length of the CDR3 is 14 residues. In nucleotides, the CDR3 is TGCAGCGTTGTAACTTCGGCAACTAATGAAGAACTGTTTTTT. The encoded protein is CSVVTSATNEELFF.

This chain joins TRBV7-9 and TRBJ1-1; D is unresolved. The V and J ends lost 8 bases and 0 bases respectively, with 13 bases between them. Germline lookup yields CDR1 SEHNR and CDR2 FQNEAQ (reference sequence). The CDR3 consists of 14 residues. In DNA form, the CDR3 reads TGTGCCAGCCTCCTCAGCTTCATGAACACTGAAGCTTTCTTT. Its translation is CASLLSFMNTEAFF.

The chain joins TRBV7-9 to TRBJ2-2; a possible D gene is TRBD2 (7 bases). Trimming shortened V by 5 bases and J by 0 bases, and 13 bases separated the two germline ends. The CDR3 runs 16 residues. Per germline, CDR1 SEHNR and CDR2 FQNEAQ (reference sequence). CDR3 protein: CASSLRGGANTGELFF. In DNA, the CDR3 is TGTGCCAGCAGCCTCCGCGGGGGCGCGAACACCGGGGAGCTGTTTTTT.